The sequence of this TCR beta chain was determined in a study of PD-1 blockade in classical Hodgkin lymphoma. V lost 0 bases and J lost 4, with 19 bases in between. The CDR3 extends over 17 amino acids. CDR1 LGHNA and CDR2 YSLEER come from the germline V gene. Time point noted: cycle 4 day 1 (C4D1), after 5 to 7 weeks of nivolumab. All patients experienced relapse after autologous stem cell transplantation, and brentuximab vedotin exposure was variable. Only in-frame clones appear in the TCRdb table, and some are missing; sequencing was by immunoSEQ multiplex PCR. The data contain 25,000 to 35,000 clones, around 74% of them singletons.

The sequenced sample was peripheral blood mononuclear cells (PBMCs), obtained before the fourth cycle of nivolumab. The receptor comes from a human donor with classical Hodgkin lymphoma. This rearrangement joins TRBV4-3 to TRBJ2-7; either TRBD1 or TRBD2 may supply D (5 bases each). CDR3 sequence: CASSQDRGAFGVYEQYF. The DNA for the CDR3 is TGCGCCAGCAGCCAAGACCGAGGGGCTTTTGGGGTTTACGAGCAGTACTTC.